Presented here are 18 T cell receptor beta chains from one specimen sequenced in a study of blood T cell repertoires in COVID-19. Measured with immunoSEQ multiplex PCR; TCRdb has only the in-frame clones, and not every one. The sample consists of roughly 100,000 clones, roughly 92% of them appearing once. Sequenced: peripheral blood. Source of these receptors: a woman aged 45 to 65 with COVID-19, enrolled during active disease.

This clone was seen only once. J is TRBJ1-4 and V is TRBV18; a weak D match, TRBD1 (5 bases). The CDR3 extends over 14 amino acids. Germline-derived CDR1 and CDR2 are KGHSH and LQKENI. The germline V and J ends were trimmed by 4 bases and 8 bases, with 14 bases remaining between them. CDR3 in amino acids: CASSRGVDGEKLFF. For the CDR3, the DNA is TGTGCCAGCTCACGGGGGGTCGACGGGGAAAAACTGTTTTTT.

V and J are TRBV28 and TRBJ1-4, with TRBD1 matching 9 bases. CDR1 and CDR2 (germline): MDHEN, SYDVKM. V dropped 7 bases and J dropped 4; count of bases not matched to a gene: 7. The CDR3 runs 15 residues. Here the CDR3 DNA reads TGTGCCAGCAAGACCGCGGGACAGGGTAATGAAAAACTGTTTTTT. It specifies CASKTAGQGNEKLFF.

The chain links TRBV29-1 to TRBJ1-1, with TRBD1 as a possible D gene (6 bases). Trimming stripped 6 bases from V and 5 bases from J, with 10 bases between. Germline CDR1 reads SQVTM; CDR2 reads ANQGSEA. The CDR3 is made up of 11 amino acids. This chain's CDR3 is CSVQTGTEAFF. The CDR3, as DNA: TGCAGCGTACAAACAGGGACTGAAGCTTTCTTT.

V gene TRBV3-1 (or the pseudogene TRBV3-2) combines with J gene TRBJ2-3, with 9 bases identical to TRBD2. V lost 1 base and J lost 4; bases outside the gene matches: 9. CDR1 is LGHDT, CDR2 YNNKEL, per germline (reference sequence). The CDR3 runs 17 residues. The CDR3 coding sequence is TGTGCCAGCAGCCAAGGGCGATGGGGCGGGGGGGCAGATACGCAGTATTTT. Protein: CASSQGRWGGGADTQYF.

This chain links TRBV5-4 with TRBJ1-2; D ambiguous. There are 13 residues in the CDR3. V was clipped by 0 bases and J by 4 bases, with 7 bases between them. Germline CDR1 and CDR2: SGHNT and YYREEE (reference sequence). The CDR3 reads CASSLATAYGYTF. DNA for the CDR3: TGTGCCAGCAGCTTGGCCACAGCCTATGGCTACACCTTC.

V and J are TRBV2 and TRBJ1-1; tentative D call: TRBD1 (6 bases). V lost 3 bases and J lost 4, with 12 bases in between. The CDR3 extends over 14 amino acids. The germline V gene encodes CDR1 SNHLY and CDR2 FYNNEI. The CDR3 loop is CASSEQGTTTEAFF. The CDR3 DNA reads TGTGCCAGCAGTGAGCAGGGGACGACCACTGAAGCTTTCTTT.

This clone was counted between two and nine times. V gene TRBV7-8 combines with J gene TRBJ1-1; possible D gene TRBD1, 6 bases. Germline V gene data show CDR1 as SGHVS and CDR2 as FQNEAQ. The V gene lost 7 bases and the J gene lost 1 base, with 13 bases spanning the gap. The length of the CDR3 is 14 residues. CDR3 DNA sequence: TGTGCCAGCATTAGGGGCAGGGGGAACACTGAAGCTTTCTTT. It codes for CASIRGRGNTEAFF.

CDR3 in DNA: TGTGCCAGCAGTTGGGACAGGGTAAATTCACCCCTCCACTTT. Encoded protein: CASSWDRVNSPLHF. The rearrangement joins TRBV27 to TRBJ1-6; 9 bases fit TRBD1. CDR3 size: 14 residues. Germline loops: CDR1 MNHEY, CDR2 SMNVEV (reference sequence). Trimming removed 4 bases from V and 7 bases from J; junction bases left unmatched: 2.

The CDR3 here is CASSSPRGGLNQPQHF. Here the CDR3 DNA reads TGTGCCAGCAGCTCTCCCCGCGGAGGGTTAAATCAGCCCCAGCATTTT. The rearrangement joins TRBV5-6 to TRBJ1-5, with D unclear. The V gene lost 3 bases and the J gene lost 4 bases, with 17 bases spanning the gap. Per the germline V gene, CDR1 is SGHDT and CDR2 is YYEEEE. CDR3 size: 16 residues. Variable domain in full (rest from reference TRBV5-6 and TRBJ1-5): DAGVTQSPTHLIKTRGQQVTLRCSPKSGHDTVSWYQQALGQGPQFIFQYYEEEERQRGNFPDRFSGHQFPNYSSELNVNALLLGDSALYLCASSSPRGGLNQPQHFGDGTRLSIL.

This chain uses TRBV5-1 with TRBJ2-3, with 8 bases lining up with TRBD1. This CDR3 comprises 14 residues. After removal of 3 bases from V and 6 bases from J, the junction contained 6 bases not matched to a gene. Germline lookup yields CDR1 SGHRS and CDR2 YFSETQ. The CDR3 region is CASSSTGEGDTQYF. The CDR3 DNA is TGCGCCAGCAGCTCGACAGGGGAAGGCGATACGCAGTATTTT.

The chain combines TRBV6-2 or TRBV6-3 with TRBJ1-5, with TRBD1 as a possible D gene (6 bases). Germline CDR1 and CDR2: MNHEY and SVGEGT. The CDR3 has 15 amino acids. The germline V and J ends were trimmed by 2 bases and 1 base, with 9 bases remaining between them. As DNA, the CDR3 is TGTGCCAGCAGTTACCTAAGGGGGAGCAATCAGCCCCAGCATTTT. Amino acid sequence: CASSYLRGSNQPQHF.

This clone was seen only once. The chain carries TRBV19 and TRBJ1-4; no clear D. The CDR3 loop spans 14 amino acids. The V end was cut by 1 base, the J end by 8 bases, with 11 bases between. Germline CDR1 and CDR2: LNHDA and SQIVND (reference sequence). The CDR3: CASSIVGRREKLFF. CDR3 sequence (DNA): TGTGCCAGTAGTATAGTGGGCAGAAGGGAAAAACTGTTTTTT. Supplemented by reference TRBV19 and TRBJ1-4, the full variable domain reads DGGITQSPKYLFRKEGQNVTLSCEQNLNHDAMYWYRQDPGQGLRLIYYSQIVNDFQKGDIAEGYSVSREKKESFPLTVTSAQKNPTAFYLCASSIVGRREKLFFGSGTQLSVL.

The CDR3 sequence is CASSQWTGSSGNTIYF. CDR3 coding DNA: TGCGCCAGCAGTCAATGGACAGGAAGCTCTGGAAACACCATATATTTT. V is TRBV23-1 and J is TRBJ1-3, with 7 nucleotides matching TRBD1. TRBV23-1 is marked as an open reading frame, function uncertain. The CDR3 runs 16 residues. The junction had 3 bases not matched to a gene; V was cut back by 1 base and J by 0 bases.

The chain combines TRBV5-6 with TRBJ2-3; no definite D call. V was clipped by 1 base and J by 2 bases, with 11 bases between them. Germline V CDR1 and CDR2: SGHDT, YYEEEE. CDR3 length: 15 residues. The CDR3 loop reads CASSLLVEPTDTQYF. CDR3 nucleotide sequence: TGTGCCAGCAGCTTGCTAGTCGAGCCCACAGATACGCAGTATTTT.

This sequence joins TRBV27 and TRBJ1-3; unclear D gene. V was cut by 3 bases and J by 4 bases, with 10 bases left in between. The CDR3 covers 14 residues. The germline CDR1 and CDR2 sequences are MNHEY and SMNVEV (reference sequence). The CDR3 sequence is CASSLRTGGNTIYF. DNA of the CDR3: TGTGCCAGCAGTTTGCGGACGGGAGGAAACACCATATATTTT.

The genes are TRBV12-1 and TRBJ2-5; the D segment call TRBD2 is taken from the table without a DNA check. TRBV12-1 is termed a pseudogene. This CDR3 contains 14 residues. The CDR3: CAPKRVSSVETQYF. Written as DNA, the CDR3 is TGTGCCCCGAAGCGGGTCAGCAGTGTCGAGACCCAGTACTTC.

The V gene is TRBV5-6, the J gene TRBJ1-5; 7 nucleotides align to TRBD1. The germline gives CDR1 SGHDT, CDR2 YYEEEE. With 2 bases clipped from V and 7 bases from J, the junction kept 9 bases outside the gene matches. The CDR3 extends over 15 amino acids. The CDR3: CASSFYRGGGQPQHF. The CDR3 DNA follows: TGTGCCAGCAGCTTCTACAGGGGAGGCGGGCAGCCCCAGCATTTT.

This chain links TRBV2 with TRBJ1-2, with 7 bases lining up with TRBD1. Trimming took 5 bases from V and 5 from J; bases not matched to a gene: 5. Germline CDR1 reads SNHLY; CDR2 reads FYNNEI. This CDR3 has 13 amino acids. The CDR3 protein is CASSSQGWYGYTF. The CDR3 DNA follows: TGTGCCAGCAGTTCACAGGGGTGGTATGGCTACACCTTC.